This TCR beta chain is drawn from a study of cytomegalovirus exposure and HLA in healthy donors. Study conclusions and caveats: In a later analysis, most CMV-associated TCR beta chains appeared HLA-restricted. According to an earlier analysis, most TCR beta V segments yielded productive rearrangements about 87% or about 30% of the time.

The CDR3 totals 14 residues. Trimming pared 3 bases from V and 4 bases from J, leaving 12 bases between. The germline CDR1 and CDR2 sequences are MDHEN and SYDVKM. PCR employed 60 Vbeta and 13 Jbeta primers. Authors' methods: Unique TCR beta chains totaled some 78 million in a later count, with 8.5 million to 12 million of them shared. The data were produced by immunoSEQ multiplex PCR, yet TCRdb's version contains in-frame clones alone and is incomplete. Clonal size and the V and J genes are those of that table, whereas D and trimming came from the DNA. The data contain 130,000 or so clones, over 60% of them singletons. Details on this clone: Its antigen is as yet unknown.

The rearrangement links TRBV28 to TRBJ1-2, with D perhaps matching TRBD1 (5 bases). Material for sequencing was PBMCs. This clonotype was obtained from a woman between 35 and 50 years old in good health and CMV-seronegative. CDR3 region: CASSLAGSLYGYTF. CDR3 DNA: TGTGCCAGCAGTTTGGCAGGGTCCCTCTATGGCTACACCTTC.